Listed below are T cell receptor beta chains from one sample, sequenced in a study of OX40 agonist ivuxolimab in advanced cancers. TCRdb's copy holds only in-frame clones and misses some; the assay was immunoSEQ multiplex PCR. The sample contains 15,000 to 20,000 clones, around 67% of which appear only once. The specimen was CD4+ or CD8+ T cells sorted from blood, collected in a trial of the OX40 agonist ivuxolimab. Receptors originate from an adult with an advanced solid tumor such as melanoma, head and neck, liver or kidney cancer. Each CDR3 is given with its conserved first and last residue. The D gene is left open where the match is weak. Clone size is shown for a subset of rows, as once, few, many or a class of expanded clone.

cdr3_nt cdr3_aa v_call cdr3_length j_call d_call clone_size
TGCGCCAGCAGCTTCGGACAGCAACCCACTGAAGCTTTCTTT CASSFGQQPTEAFF TRBV5-1 14 TRBJ1-1 . few
TGTGCCAGCAGCTCAGGACTGACAGAGCGTGGCTACACCTTC CASSSGLTERGYTF TRBV7-9 14 TRBJ1-2 . .
TGTGCCAGCAGCTGGGACAGCCTCCAAGAGACCCAGTACTTC CASSWDSLQETQYF TRBV4-2 14 TRBJ2-5 TRBD1 .
TGTGCCAGCAGTTTCGGGACTAGCGGAAACAATGAGCAGTTCTTC CASSFGTSGNNEQFF TRBV27 15 TRBJ2-1 TRBD2 .
TGTGCCAGCAGTTTAGCGGGAGTTAAGCAAGAGACCCAGTACTTC CASSLAGVKQETQYF TRBV27 15 TRBJ2-5 TRBD2 .
TGTGCTAGTGGCCGGAAACAAGAGACCCAGTACTTC CASGRKQETQYF TRBV12-5 12 TRBJ2-5 . .
TGTGCCAGCAGCCCACTAGACAGGGGGAACACCGGGGAGCTGTTTTTT CASSPLDRGNTGELFF TRBV7-9 16 TRBJ2-2 TRBD1 .
TGTGCCAGCAGCTTAGGTTTGGGCTACGAGCAGTACTTC CASSLGLGYEQYF TRBV7-9 13 TRBJ2-7 . .
TGTGCCAGCAGCCTTAGCGGGGGCTTATCCACAGATACGCAGTATTTT CASSLSGGLSTDTQYF TRBV7-2 16 TRBJ2-3 TRBD2 .
TGCGCCAGCAGCCAAGGTTTAGGGACCTACAATGAGCAGTTCTTC CASSQGLGTYNEQFF TRBV4-3 15 TRBJ2-1 . .
TGTGCCAGCAGCACTAGCTCCTACGAGCAGTACTTC CASSTSSYEQYF TRBV5-4 12 TRBJ2-7 . .
TGTGCCAGCAGCCGAACTGTACCACGGGGGCCGGGGGAGACCCAGTACTTC CASSRTVPRGPGETQYF TRBV6-9 17 TRBJ2-5 . .
TGTGCCAGCAGCGCATGGGAGACCCAGTACTTC CASSAWETQYF TRBV7-9 11 TRBJ2-5 . .
TGTGCCAGCAGTTACATGAGCAATCAGCCCCAGCATTTT CASSYMSNQPQHF TRBV6-5 13 TRBJ1-5 . .
TGCGCCAGCAGTGAAAAACTGGGGGGGGTCACTGAAGCTTTCTTT CASSEKLGGVTEAFF TRBV10-1 15 TRBJ1-1 . .
TGTGCCAGCAGCTCGACAGGGATAGCCTACAATGAGCAGTTCTTC CASSSTGIAYNEQFF TRBV11-2 15 TRBJ2-1 TRBD1 .
TGTGCCAGCGCAAATGGGGTAGGAGAAAAACTGTTTTTT CASANGVGEKLFF TRBV19 13 TRBJ1-4 . .
TGTGCCATCAGTCCACAGCCATACTCTGGAAACACCATATATTTT CAISPQPYSGNTIYF TRBV10-3 15 TRBJ1-3 . .
TGTGCCAGCAGTAATAGTATAGATTCCTACGAGCAGTACTTC CASSNSIDSYEQYF TRBV7-4 14 TRBJ2-7 . few
TGTGCCAGCCGAAGGGAGGCGAGCACCGGGGAGCTGTTTTTT CASRREASTGELFF TRBV9 14 TRBJ2-2 . .
TGTGCCAGCAGCTGGGACAGCCTCCAAGAGACCCAGTACTTC CASSWDSLQETQYF TRBV5-3 14 TRBJ2-5 TRBD1 .
TGTGCCAGTAGTATAGGCGGCGGGAGTAATGAGCAGTTCTTC CASSIGGGSNEQFF TRBV19 14 TRBJ2-1 TRBD2 few
TGTGCCAGCAGCCGGGACGGAGGCGGCTCCTACAATGAGCAGTTCTTC CASSRDGGGSYNEQFF TRBV11-2 16 TRBJ2-1 . .
TGTGCCAGCAGCTCGTTAACAGGGGTTGAGTCCCACGAGCAGTACTTC CASSSLTGVESHEQYF TRBV5-6 16 TRBJ2-7 TRBD1 .
TGCGCCAGCAGCCAAGGGATTACAGGGACTCAGCCCCAGCATTTT CASSQGITGTQPQHF TRBV4-1 15 TRBJ1-5 . .
TGTGCCAGTAGTATGATGGGCTCCTACAATGAGCAGTTCTTC CASSMMGSYNEQFF TRBV19 14 TRBJ2-1 . .
TGTGCCAGTAGTATTGATGACAGGGATAACTATGGCTACACCTTC CASSIDDRDNYGYTF TRBV19 15 TRBJ1-2 TRBD1 .
TGTGCCAGTAGCCTCAACACGGGAGTCACCGGGGAGCTGTTTTTT CASSLNTGVTGELFF TRBV19 15 TRBJ2-2 . once
TGTGCCAGCAGTTACTCCCCACTGTTGAACACTGAAGCTTTCTTT CASSYSPLLNTEAFF TRBV6-5 15 TRBJ1-1 . .
TGTGCCAGCAGTTACGTGGAGGCCTCTAATGAAAAACTGTTTTTT CASSYVEASNEKLFF TRBV6-5 15 TRBJ1-4 . .
TGTGCCAGCAGTCCACGACAGAGGGTTAATGAAAAACTGTTTTTT CASSPRQRVNEKLFF TRBV28 15 TRBJ1-4 . .
TGTGCCAGCAGCATCGGACTAGCAGCAGATACGCAGTATTTT CASSIGLAADTQYF TRBV9 14 TRBJ2-3 TRBD2 .
TGTGCCAGCAGCCCTTCCGGGGCCAACGTCCTGACTTTC CASSPSGANVLTF TRBV27 13 TRBJ2-6 . few
TGTGCCAGTAGTATGGGGACAGGGGCCTCCGAGCAGTACTTC CASSMGTGASEQYF TRBV19 14 TRBJ2-7 TRBD1 many
TGTGCCAGCAGCCCGGGACTTAGCCCCCATGAGCAGTTCTTC CASSPGLSPHEQFF TRBV5-4 14 TRBJ2-1 . .
TGTGCCAGTAGTCCAGGGGTGAGCACTGAAGCTTTCTTT CASSPGVSTEAFF TRBV19 13 TRBJ1-1 . medium-sized
TGTGCCAGCAGCTTGACTGAAATAGCGGGGGGATTCACAGATACGCAGTATTTT CASSLTEIAGGFTDTQYF TRBV13 18 TRBJ2-3 TRBD2 few
TGCGCCAGCAGCCAAGAGTCGGCGGGGGTCCCTGATGAGCAGTTCTTC CASSQESAGVPDEQFF TRBV4-3 16 TRBJ2-1 TRBD2 .
TGTGCCAGCAGCTTGCCAGAGGGGTACACAGATACGCAGTATTTT CASSLPEGYTDTQYF TRBV5-4 15 TRBJ2-3 . .